The clone carrying this T cell receptor beta chain was observed many times. As yet, its antigen is unknown. The V and J ends lost 4 bases and 4 bases respectively, with 8 bases between them. The CDR3 runs 13 residues. Germline lookup yields CDR1 SGHTA and CDR2 FQGTGA. A sample-barcoded 5' primer and a J-beta primer mix were used in a second PCR of about 7 to 12 cycles. TCRdb analysed the 5' RACE reads with MiXCR anew, one entry per CDR3 protein. This repertoire shows hundreds of thousands of distinct CDR3 sequences, roughly 31% found once; its top ten account for approximately 14%. This entry comes from a study of blood T cells in healthy people across ages. Study-wide results and caveats: Changes seen in expanded clonotypes were possibly confounded by donor CMV status left unknown.

The chain carries TRBV7-3 and TRBJ1-3; no clear D gene. The TCR sequence derives from a woman aged 80 or over in good health. What was sequenced was blood. The CDR3 spells CASSSSGGNTIYF. DNA for the CDR3: TGTGCCAGCAGCTCGAGCGGGGGAAACACCATATATTTT.